Below, 28 T cell receptor beta chains from the same sample are listed, as sequenced in a study of CD8+ T cells in alopecia areata. Following extraction, RNA underwent reverse transcription to cDNA, which served as the sequencing template. The repertoire was sequenced with immunoSEQ multiplex PCR; TCRdb's copy has only in-frame clones and lacks some. The table has around 200,000 clones, roughly 53% seen once; the top ten hold over 10%. Treatment of the sample: oral pan-JAK inhibitor, 5-10 mg twice daily. The sequencing here drew on CD8+ T cells sorted from blood, taken at week 24, from a patient treated with tofacitinib. The receptors derive from a human donor with alopecia areata.

The V call is TRBV5-6, the J call TRBJ2-3; D uncertain. Germline V gene sequence: CDR1 SGHDT, CDR2 YYEEEE. This CDR3 is 15 amino acids long. V lost 2 bases and J lost 1, with 11 bases in between. The CDR3 region has the DNA TGTGCCAGCAGCTTCGGGCAGATCGGCACAGATACGCAGTATTTT. Protein: CASSFGQIGTDTQYF.

This clone was picked up one time. V gene TRBV9 combines with J gene TRBJ2-7, with 11 bases that match TRBD2. The CDR3 is made up of 16 amino acids. Trimming took 2 bases from V and 2 from J; bases not matched to a gene: 6. The germline CDR1 and CDR2 sequences are SGDLS and YYNGEE. The DNA for the CDR3 is TGTGCCAGCAGCGTCGCGAGTAGCGGGGGGGCCTACGAGCAGTACTTC. This translates into CASSVASSGGAYEQYF.

This chain connects TRBV11-2 to TRBJ2-5; D uncertain. Germline CDR1 reads SGHAT; CDR2 reads FQNNGV. Trimming shortened V by 1 base and J by 1 base, and 7 bases separated the two germline ends. The CDR3 covers 14 residues. This CDR3 reads CASSLGASQETQYF. The DNA for the CDR3 is TGTGCCAGCAGCTTAGGGGCGTCCCAAGAGACCCAGTACTTC.

This clone was recorded a few times. This chain links TRBV19 with TRBJ2-2; tentatively, D is TRBD1 (6 bases). The V and J ends lost 9 bases and 6 bases respectively, with 20 bases between them. The CDR3 length is 15 residues. Germline V lookup: CDR1 LNHDA, CDR2 SQIVND (reference sequence). This CDR3 is CASSQGTSLPGELFF. In DNA, the CDR3 is TGTGCCAGCTCTCAGGGGACCTCCCTTCCCGGGGAGCTGTTTTTT.

Of note for this clone: The same CDR3 is also encoded by other DNA sequences in this sample. V is TRBV29-1 and J is TRBJ1-2, with D perhaps TRBD1 (6 bases). Trimming removed 7 bases from V and 2 bases from J, with 11 bases in between. This CDR3 comprises 12 residues. CDR1 and CDR2 from the germline V gene are SQVTM and ANQGSEA. The CDR3 loop is CSATDRNYGYTF. CDR3 in DNA: TGCAGCGCAACGGACAGAAACTATGGCTACACCTTC. Complete variable domain (other parts from reference TRBV29-1 and TRBJ1-2): SAVISQKPSRDICQRGTSLTIQCQVDSQVTMMFWYRQQPGQSLTLIATANQGSEATYESGFVIDKFPISRPNLTFSTLTVSNMSPEDSSIYLCSATDRNYGYTFGSGTRLTVV.

The V gene is TRBV4-1, the J gene TRBJ2-1; D gene unclear. Germline V gene sequence: CDR1 MGHRA, CDR2 YSYEKL. The V gene lost 1 base and the J gene lost 3 bases, with 10 bases spanning the gap. This CDR3 has 15 amino acids. The CDR3 DNA sequence: TGCGCCAGCAGCCAAGGAAGAGTGCTCTACAATGAGCAGTTCTTC. Translating gives CASSQGRVLYNEQFF.

CDR3 region: CASSGKGTGHPDGYTF. Written as DNA, the CDR3 is TGCGCCAGCAGTGGTAAAGGGACAGGGCACCCCGATGGCTACACCTTC. The chain recombines TRBV23-1 with TRBJ1-2; 9 nucleotides agree with TRBD1. TRBV23-1 is an open reading frame whose function is uncertain. V was pared by 5 bases and J by 6 bases, with 13 bases of the junction left unmatched. This CDR3 spans 16 amino acids.

This clone appeared once. The DNA of the CDR3 is TGTGCCACCAGCAGAGGGGAGGGAAAGAATCAGCCCCAGCATTTT. Translated: CATSRGEGKNQPQHF. The V gene is TRBV15, the J gene TRBJ1-5, with D unresolved. Trimming removed 1 base from V and 4 bases from J, with 11 bases in between. From germline, CDR1 is LNHNV and CDR2 YYDKDF (reference sequence). The CDR3 length is 15 residues.

V and J are TRBV7-9 and TRBJ2-3; tentatively, D is TRBD1 or TRBD2 (5 bases each). The CDR3 length is 17 residues. Germline-derived CDR1 and CDR2 are SEHNR and FQNEAQ (reference sequence). V was clipped by 5 bases and J by 5 bases, with 23 bases between them. Here the CDR3 reads CASSPDFGTRSRDTQYF. The CDR3 region has the DNA TGTGCCAGCAGCCCAGATTTCGGGACCAGGTCCCGAGATACGCAGTATTTT.

The genes are TRBV13 and TRBJ2-1; D uncertain. CDR3 length equals 14 residues. The germline V gene has CDR1 PRHDT and CDR2 FYEKMQ (reference sequence). The V end lost 0 bases, the J end lost 2 bases, and 5 bases lay between the germline ends. Written as DNA, the CDR3 is TGTGCCAGCAGCTTAGGAAGGGCCTACAATGAGCAGTTCTTC. Protein product: CASSLGRAYNEQFF.

The chain employs TRBV30 and TRBJ2-1; a weak D match, TRBD2 (5 bases). Germline-derived CDR1 and CDR2 are GTSNPN and SVGIG (reference sequence). Trimming left V 4 bases short and J 6 bases short, with 19 bases between. This CDR3 region has 15 residues. The chain's CDR3 is CAWKGGLRTLNEQFF. The CDR3 nucleotides are TGTGCCTGGAAGGGCGGTTTGCGGACTCTCAATGAGCAGTTCTTC.

As regards this clone: The sample holds other DNA sequences that translate to the same CDR3. The chain is built from TRBV7-9 and TRBJ1-1; D gene unclear. V was cut by 3 bases and J by 1 base, with 0 bases left in between. The germline CDR1 and CDR2 sequences are SEHNR and FQNEAQ (reference sequence). The CDR3 has 11 residues. The CDR3 DNA reads TGTGCCAGCAGCTTGAACACTGAAGCTTTCTTT. Its protein product is CASSLNTEAFF.

The J gene is TRBJ1-5, the V gene TRBV4-2; D remains unclear. The CDR3 contains 15 residues. The V end lost 0 bases, the J end lost 1 base, and 7 bases lay between the germline ends. Germline CDR1 LGHNA, CDR2 YNFKEQ. CDR3 loop: CASSQDGRSNQPQHF. CDR3 nucleotide sequence: TGTGCCAGCAGCCAAGACGGAAGGAGCAATCAGCCCCAGCATTTT.

The V and J genes are TRBV7-9 and TRBJ2-1; 11 nucleotides align to TRBD2. CDR1 is SEHNR and CDR2 is FQNEAQ in the germline V gene (reference sequence). This CDR3 has 15 amino acids. J was trimmed by 8 bases and V by 5 bases; bases with no gene match: 8. CDR3 in amino acids: CASSISGGAVDEQFF. In DNA, the CDR3 is TGTGCCAGCAGCATTAGCGGGGGGGCCGTAGATGAGCAGTTCTTC.

In its sample, this clone was seen a few times. The CDR3 region is CASSRGLEALDYGYTF. Written as DNA, the CDR3 is TGCGCCAGCAGCCGGGGTTTGGAGGCGCTTGACTATGGCTACACCTTC. The rearrangement joins TRBV5-1 to TRBJ1-2; no clear D gene. The ends were cut back, 4 bases at V and 3 bases at J, with 19 bases in the middle. Germline CDR1 is SGHRS and CDR2 is YFSETQ. This CDR3 comprises 16 residues. The variable domain in full, completed from reference TRBV5-1 and TRBJ1-2, reads KAGVTQTPRYLIKTRGQQVTLSCSPISGHRSVSWYQQTPGQGLQFLFEYFSETQRNKGNFPGRFSGRQFSNSRSEMNVSTLELGDSALYLCASSRGLEALDYGYTFGSGTRLTVV.

On this clone: Other DNA sequences in the sample encode the same CDR3. The chain is built from TRBV27 and TRBJ2-3, with D unclear. CDR3 length: 11 amino acids. V lost 6 bases and J 6 bases, leaving 7 bases between the germline ends. The germline V gene has CDR1 MNHEY and CDR2 SMNVEV (reference sequence). As DNA, the CDR3 is TGTGCCAGCAGCTTAGGGGATACGCAGTATTTT. Residues: CASSLGDTQYF.

The J gene is TRBJ1-2, the V gene TRBV5-1, with a weak D call TRBD1 (6 bases). Germline CDR1 and CDR2: SGHRS and YFSETQ. The CDR3 has 15 amino acids. With 0 bases removed from V and 5 bases from J, the gap between germline ends came to 14 bases. The CDR3 loop reads CASSLDLGQPYGYTF. The CDR3 DNA sequence: TGCGCCAGCAGCTTGGATTTGGGACAACCGTATGGCTACACCTTC.

The rearrangement uses TRBV25-1 and TRBJ1-1; unclear D gene. The CDR3 is 16 residues long. The germline V gene encodes CDR1 MGHDK and CDR2 SYGVNS. V was trimmed by 3 bases and J by 6 bases, leaving 20 bases between them. The CDR3: CASSDLSQEPGPEAFF. CDR3 coding DNA: TGTGCCAGCAGTGATCTTAGTCAGGAGCCCGGCCCTGAAGCTTTCTTT.

The chain has TRBV19 and TRBJ2-6; D possibly corresponds to TRBD2 (7 bases). The V and J ends lost 9 bases and 0 bases respectively, with 18 bases between them. CDR3 length: 17 amino acids. CDR1 LNHDA and CDR2 SQIVND come from the germline V gene (reference sequence). CDR3 sequence: CARNIRGGRSGANVLTF. CDR3 DNA: TGTGCCAGGAACATAAGGGGGGGACGCTCTGGGGCCAACGTCCTGACTTTC.

In this sample, this clone turned up a few times. The genes are TRBV6-5 and TRBJ2-2; D may be TRBD2 (5 bases). CDR3 length: 15 amino acids. CDR1 MNHEY and CDR2 SVGAGI come from the germline V gene. The V end was cut by 6 bases, the J end by 5 bases, with 16 bases between. The CDR3 DNA follows: TGTGCCAGCAGCCTCTATTCGGAGGTGACCGGGGAGCTGTTTTTT. Translated, it gives CASSLYSEVTGELFF.

The rearrangement links TRBV7-8 to TRBJ1-5; D is possibly TRBD1 (6 bases). Germline lookup yields CDR1 SGHVS and CDR2 FQNEAQ. This CDR3 comprises 15 residues. The ends were cut back, 4 bases at V and 7 bases at J, with 17 bases in the middle. The CDR3 loop reads CASSSGPAGAQPQHF. The CDR3 nucleotides read TGTGCCAGCAGCTCGGGGCCGGCAGGGGCACAGCCCCAGCATTTT. The whole variable domain, filled in from reference TRBV7-8 and TRBJ1-5, reads GAGVSQSPRYKVAKRGQDVALRCDPISGHVSLFWYQQALGQGPEFLTYFQNEAQLDKSGLPSDRFFAERPEGSVSTLKIQRTQQEDSAVYLCASSSGPAGAQPQHFGDGTRLSIL.

V and J are TRBV9 and TRBJ1-2; D is undetermined. In germline, CDR1 is SGDLS, CDR2 YYNGEE. The V gene lost 0 bases and the J gene lost 7 bases, with 7 bases spanning the gap. This CDR3 spans 12 amino acids. CDR3 in DNA: TGTGCCAGCAGCGTAGATCCTGCTGGCTACACCTTC. This gives the protein CASSVDPAGYTF. Based on the CDR3 plus reference TRBV9 and TRBJ1-2, the full variable domain is DSGVTQTPKHLITATGQRVTLRCSPRSGDLSVYWYQQSLDQGLQFLIQYYNGEERAKGNILERFSAQQFPDLHSELNLSSLELGDSALYFCASSVDPAGYTFGSGTRLTVV.

The chain joins TRBV7-9 to TRBJ1-2; unclear D gene. CDR3 length: 13 residues. The ends were cut back, 5 bases at V and 6 bases at J, with 13 bases in the middle. Germline values: CDR1 SEHNR, CDR2 FQNEAQ (reference sequence). DNA of the CDR3: TGTGCCAGCAGCCACGAGATGGGAGATGGCTACACCTTC. This codes for CASSHEMGDGYTF.

The J gene is TRBJ1-2, the V gene TRBV7-9; 11 bases map to TRBD1. Trimming cost V 5 bases and J 8 bases; bases outside gene matches: 4. CDR3 length: 13 amino acids. CDR1 is SEHNR and CDR2 is FQNEAQ in the germline V gene (reference sequence). CDR3 in amino acids: CASSPGQGAGYTF. The CDR3 nucleotides are TGTGCCAGCAGCCCCGGACAGGGGGCAGGCTACACCTTC.

This clone has just a few counts. This chain uses TRBV13 with TRBJ1-1; TRBD1 might be the D (5 bases). Germline lookup yields CDR1 PRHDT and CDR2 FYEKMQ (reference sequence). The CDR3 spans 17 residues. Trimming removed 5 bases at V and 1 base at J, with 20 bases between. The CDR3 nucleotides read TGTGCCAGCAGCCCATACAGCCGGGGCTACCCGAACACTGAAGCTTTCTTT. Protein product: CASSPYSRGYPNTEAFF.

The chain combines TRBV5-1 with TRBJ2-7; 7 nucleotides agree with TRBD2. The CDR3 extends over 14 amino acids. The ends lost 0 bases at V and 6 bases at J; junction bases unmatched: 6. The germline CDR1 and CDR2 sequences are SGHRS and YFSETQ. CDR3 sequence: CASSLAVGEGEQYF. The CDR3 DNA follows: TGCGCCAGCAGCTTGGCCGTGGGGGAGGGCGAGCAGTACTTC. The full variable domain, in which reference TRBV5-1 and TRBJ2-7 provide the parts outside the CDR3, is KAGVTQTPRYLIKTRGQQVTLSCSPISGHRSVSWYQQTPGQGLQFLFEYFSETQRNKGNFPGRFSGRQFSNSRSEMNVSTLELGDSALYLCASSLAVGEGEQYFGPGTRLTVT.

CDR3 nucleotide sequence: TGCGCCAGCAGCGATGGGGGCCAAGAGACCCAGTACTTC. Translating it yields CASSDGGQETQYF. The chain combines TRBV10-2 with TRBJ2-5; D possibly uses TRBD1 or TRBD2 (5 bases each). V was trimmed by 6 bases and J by 1 base, leaving 9 bases between them. Germline CDR1 is WSHSY and CDR2 is SAAADI. The CDR3 extends over 13 amino acids.

This clone occurred a few times. The rearrangement uses TRBV10-3 and TRBJ2-5; D uncertain. Germline lookup yields CDR1 ENHRY and CDR2 SYGVKD. The ends were cut back, 7 bases at V and 5 bases at J, with 8 bases in the middle. The CDR3 covers 11 residues. For the CDR3, the DNA is TGTGCCATCAAGCAATGGGAGACCCAGTACTTC. The encoded protein is CAIKQWETQYF.